The 18 T cell receptor beta chains below come from one sample, sequenced in a study of T-cell reconstitution after alpha-beta-depleted transplantation in children. The authors prepared the TCRbeta library with unique molecular identifiers. MiXCR, applied by TCRdb to the PCR reads, yields one record per CDR3 protein. This table holds more than 400,000 distinct CDR3 sequences, 43% found once. This sample comprised PBMCs, obtained before TCRalphabeta/CD19-depleted stem cell transplant. These receptors all come from a girl aged 2-10 years with aplastic anemia, due to receive a stem cell transplant.

The table lists this clonotype with many counts. The chain recombines TRBV7-2 with TRBJ1-4; a possible D gene is TRBD1 (5 bases). Deletions cut 5 bases from V and 4 bases from J, with 14 bases between. CDR3 length equals 15 residues. The germline V gene has CDR1 SGHTA and CDR2 FQGNSA. CDR3 nucleotides: TGTGCCAGCAGCCGTGGGGGGAGCTTTAATGAAAAACTGTTTTTT. Its translation: CASSRGGSFNEKLFF.

This clonotype has a single count. This chain joins TRBV20-1 and TRBJ1-2; D is unclear. The CDR3 extends over 13 amino acids. Per germline, CDR1 DFQATT and CDR2 SNEGSKA (reference sequence). Trimming stripped 1 base from V and 0 bases from J, with 6 bases between. This CDR3 reads CSARAETNYGYTF. The CDR3, as DNA: TGCAGTGCTAGAGCAGAGACTAACTATGGCTACACCTTC.

V usage is TRBV20-1 and J usage is TRBJ2-1, with TRBD1 identical over 9 bases. Germline V gene sequence: CDR1 DFQATT, CDR2 SNEGSKA (reference sequence). The CDR3 is 15 residues long. With V trimmed by 3 bases and J by 2 bases, 5 bases remained unmatched. CDR3 region: CSAREQGAPYNEQFF. CDR3 sequence (DNA): TGCAGTGCTAGGGAACAGGGGGCACCCTACAATGAGCAGTTCTTC.

This clonotype was observed many times. The chain uses TRBV29-1 and TRBJ2-1; the D is unclear. From germline, CDR1 is SQVTM and CDR2 ANQGSEA. The CDR3 is made up of 13 amino acids. V lost 4 bases and J lost 3, with 10 bases in between. DNA of the CDR3: TGCAGCGTTGGGGTTGTAGGCTACAATGAGCAGTTCTTC. Translation gives CSVGVVGYNEQFF.

This clonotype was counted a single time. V usage is TRBV24-1 and J usage is TRBJ2-3, with 9 bases aligning to TRBD2. Per the germline V gene, CDR1 is KGHDR and CDR2 is SFDVKD. The CDR3 contains 16 residues. Losses at the gene ends were 4 bases for V and 2 bases for J; bases not matched to a gene: 6. The chain's CDR3 is CATSDPSGGITDTQYF. As DNA, the CDR3 is TGTGCCACCAGTGACCCAAGCGGGGGGATCACAGATACGCAGTATTTT.

This sequence joins TRBV10-2 and TRBJ2-1, with TRBD2 as a possible D gene (5 bases). The CDR3 covers 17 residues. CDR1 is WSHSY and CDR2 is SAAADI in the germline V gene. V lost 5 bases and J 7 bases, leaving 24 bases between the germline ends. The CDR3 DNA follows: TGCGCCAGCAGTCCCTCCCACTCGGTCGGGGTTTTAAATGAGCAGTTCTTC. Translation: CASSPSHSVGVLNEQFF.

This chain uses TRBV18 with TRBJ1-5, with 8 bases aligning to TRBD1. CDR1 is KGHSH and CDR2 is LQKENI in the germline V gene. The CDR3 consists of 15 residues. J lost 0 bases, V lost 3 bases, and 1 base had no gene match. CDR3 DNA: TGTGCCAGCTCACCGGACAGGGATAGCAATCAGCCCCAGCATTTT. Translating it yields CASSPDRDSNQPQHF.

This chain connects TRBV20-1 to TRBJ2-5; TRBD2 aligns across 8 bases. J gave up 1 base and V 3 bases, and 4 bases lay outside the gene matches. CDR1 is DFQATT and CDR2 is SNEGSKA in the germline V gene (reference sequence). The CDR3 is 14 amino acids. CDR3 region: CSASGGVTQETQYF. CDR3 nucleotide sequence: TGCAGTGCTAGCGGGGGGGTCACCCAAGAGACCCAGTACTTC.

This sequence joins TRBV6-2 or TRBV6-3 and TRBJ2-1; 10 bases line up with TRBD2. The CDR3 sequence is 16 residues long. The junction had 10 bases not matched to a gene; V was cut back by 6 bases and J by 5 bases. The germline gives CDR1 MNHEY, CDR2 SVGEGT. CDR3 in DNA: TGTGCCAGCAGACATCACGGACTAGCGGATAACAATGAGCAGTTCTTC. It codes for CASRHHGLADNNEQFF.

This clonotype was found many times. The genes are TRBV20-1 and TRBJ2-1; 8 bases align to TRBD2. With V trimmed by 4 bases and J by 6 bases, 11 bases remained unmatched. The germline CDR1 and CDR2 sequences are DFQATT and SNEGSKA (reference sequence). The CDR3 extends over 15 amino acids. The CDR3 loop is CSAIQPGLVRNEQFF. The DNA of the CDR3 is TGCAGTGCTATTCAGCCGGGACTAGTCCGCAATGAGCAGTTCTTC.

This rearrangement joins TRBV10-2 to TRBJ2-1; unclear D gene. Trimming took 7 bases from V and 2 from J, leaving 9 bases between them. Per the germline V gene, CDR1 is WSHSY and CDR2 is SAAADI. This CDR3 has 13 amino acids. The CDR3 DNA sequence: TGCGCCAGCACTGGGGAAACCTACAATGAGCAGTTCTTC. This sequence encodes CASTGETYNEQFF.

The chain employs TRBV27 and TRBJ2-1; no clear D gene. CDR1 MNHEY and CDR2 SMNVEV come from the germline V gene (reference sequence). V lost 0 bases to trimming and J lost 8 bases, with 8 bases between them. The CDR3 runs 13 residues. The CDR3 sequence: CASSLSAAYEQFF. The CDR3 DNA is TGTGCCAGCAGTTTATCAGCAGCCTATGAGCAGTTCTTC.

The chain employs TRBV20-1 and TRBJ2-3; the match to TRBD2 covers 8 bases. The J segment lost 5 bases and the V segment lost 0 bases, leaving 10 bases of the junction unmatched. The CDR3 contains 16 residues. CDR1 DFQATT and CDR2 SNEGSKA come from the germline V gene (reference sequence). The CDR3 DNA follows: TGCAGTGCTAGAGATCAGGGGAGCGGGAGAGGAGATACGCAGTATTTT. Its protein is CSARDQGSGRGDTQYF.

The rearrangement uses TRBV20-1 and TRBJ2-1; D is perhaps TRBD1 (6 bases). CDR1 is DFQATT and CDR2 is SNEGSKA in the germline V gene (reference sequence). Trimming pared 0 bases from V and 4 bases from J, leaving 10 bases between. The CDR3 is 14 residues long. The CDR3 nucleotides are TGCAGTGCTAGAGATCACAGGGAGTACAATGAGCAGTTCTTC. Its protein product is CSARDHREYNEQFF.

This clonotype was seen at least ten times. The V gene is TRBV4-1, the J gene TRBJ2-1; D is unclear. Germline values: CDR1 MGHRA, CDR2 YSYEKL. CDR3 length equals 14 residues. With 1 base removed from V and 6 bases from J, the gap between germline ends came to 10 bases. The CDR3 loop reads CASSQVGETNEQFF. CDR3 sequence (DNA): TGCGCCAGCAGCCAAGTAGGCGAGACCAATGAGCAGTTCTTC.

The sample holds many counts of this clonotype. The V gene is TRBV20-1, the J gene TRBJ2-5; possible D gene TRBD1, 5 bases. V lost 3 bases to trimming and J lost 2 bases, with 16 bases between them. This CDR3 region has 15 residues. CDR1 is DFQATT, CDR2 SNEGSKA, per germline (reference sequence). The CDR3 sequence: CSASPRESGQETQYF. The CDR3 coding sequence is TGCAGTGCTAGCCCCAGGGAATCTGGTCAAGAGACCCAGTACTTC.

This clonotype has a count of ten or more. This sequence joins TRBV15 and TRBJ2-2; D is perhaps TRBD1 (5 bases). Germline CDR1 LNHNV, CDR2 YYDKDF (reference sequence). The ends were cut back, 4 bases at V and 4 bases at J, with 10 bases in the middle. CDR3 length equals 14 residues. CDR3 sequence reads: CATSTATATGELFF. The DNA for the CDR3 is TGTGCCACCAGCACTGCGACAGCCACCGGGGAGCTGTTTTTT. Based on the CDR3 plus reference TRBV15 and TRBJ2-2, the full variable domain is DAMVIQNPRYQVTQFGKPVTLSCSQTLNHNVMYWYQQKSSQAPKLLFHYYDKDFNNEADTPDNFQSRRPNTSFCFLDIRSPGLGDTAMYLCATSTATATGELFFGEGSRLTVL.

The chain carries TRBV20-1 and TRBJ2-7; 9 bases align to TRBD1. Germline assignment: CDR1 DFQATT and CDR2 SNEGSKA (reference sequence). The junction had 6 bases not matched to a gene; V was cut back by 3 bases and J by 3 bases. CDR3 length: 14 amino acids. The CDR3: CSASRGQGVYEQYF. The DNA of the CDR3 is TGCAGTGCTAGCCGGGGACAGGGCGTCTACGAGCAGTACTTC.